A single sample is the source of the 17 T cell receptor beta chains below, sequenced in a study of T-cell reconstitution after alpha-beta-depleted transplantation in children. The TCRbeta library incorporated unique molecular identifiers. Via MiXCR, TCRdb re-called the PCR reads, giving one row per CDR3 protein. The sample has about 27,000 distinct CDR3 sequences, roughly a sixth seen once; the top ten hold approximately 40%. Sequenced here: PBMCs, mostly from graft donor cells, sampled 60 days after TCRalphabeta/CD19-depleted stem cell transplant. All receptors come from a male patient between 2 and 15 years old who had a stem cell transplant for acute lymphoblastic leukemia, so the T cells may come from the graft donor.

The sample holds many counts of this clonotype. CDR3 in amino acids: CASRAWAEGSDTQYF. The CDR3 region has the DNA TGTGCCAGCAGGGCTTGGGCGGAAGGGTCAGATACGCAGTATTTT. The chain uses TRBV28 and TRBJ2-3, with D unresolved. Germline V gene sequence: CDR1 MDHEN, CDR2 SYDVKM. The V and J ends lost 6 bases and 4 bases respectively, with 17 bases between them. The CDR3 loop spans 15 amino acids.

This clonotype was recorded many times. The genes are TRBV7-9 and TRBJ2-1; D may match TRBD1 or TRBD2 (6 bases each). Germline V gene data show CDR1 as SEHNR and CDR2 as FQNEAQ (reference sequence). This CDR3 contains 14 residues. Trimming left V 1 base short and J 10 bases short, with 14 bases between. For the CDR3, the DNA is TGTGCCAGCAGCTTAGTGGGGGGCCTGGACGAGCAGTTCTTC. This codes for CASSLVGGLDEQFF.

Only a few counts were recorded for this clonotype. V usage is TRBV18 and J usage is TRBJ2-4; TRBD2 aligns across 7 bases. The length of the CDR3 is 14 residues. The V segment lost 3 bases and the J segment 8 bases; nucleotides outside the gene matches: 7. The germline gives CDR1 KGHSH, CDR2 LQKENI. For the CDR3, the DNA is TGTGCCAGCTCACCGGAGAGCGGGGCCTACATTCAGTACTTC. It encodes CASSPESGAYIQYF.

This clonotype was seen repeatedly, ten times or more. The V gene is TRBV29-1, the J gene TRBJ1-1, with D unresolved. Per germline, CDR1 SQVTM and CDR2 ANQGSEA. V was cut by 5 bases and J by 3 bases, with 7 bases left in between. The CDR3 sequence is 11 residues long. CDR3 loop: CSVMADTEAFF. The CDR3 DNA reads as TGCAGCGTTATGGCCGACACTGAAGCTTTCTTT. The whole variable domain, filled in from reference TRBV29-1 and TRBJ1-1, reads SAVISQKPSRDICQRGTSLTIQCQVDSQVTMMFWYRQQPGQSLTLIATANQGSEATYESGFVIDKFPISRPNLTFSTLTVSNMSPEDSSIYLCSVMADTEAFFGQGTRLTVV.

This clonotype was seen many times. This chain uses TRBV6-6 with TRBJ2-3; TRBD2 agrees at 11 bases. J was trimmed by 5 bases and V by 4 bases; bases with no gene match: 5. CDR3 size: 15 residues. Per the germline V gene, CDR1 is MNHNY and CDR2 is SVGAGI (reference sequence). The CDR3 DNA reads TGTGCCAGCAGTTTTAGCGGGAGGGCCGAAGATACGCAGTATTTT. Protein: CASSFSGRAEDTQYF.

The chain joins TRBV5-1 to TRBJ2-7; D is unclear. The V gene lost 0 bases and the J gene lost 3 bases, with 10 bases spanning the gap. Germline values: CDR1 SGHRS, CDR2 YFSETQ. There are 14 residues in the CDR3. The CDR3 reads CASSLVYSDYEQYF. The CDR3 region has the DNA TGCGCCAGCAGCTTGGTGTACTCCGACTACGAGCAGTACTTC.

This clonotype was observed at least ten times. The rearrangement uses TRBV20-1 and TRBJ2-7, with TRBD2 matching over 9 bases. Losses at the gene ends were 1 base for V and 0 bases for J; bases not matched to a gene: 4. The CDR3 runs 15 residues. CDR1 is DFQATT, CDR2 SNEGSKA, per germline (reference sequence). The CDR3 loop is CSARGSGRSSYEQYF. In DNA form, the CDR3 reads TGCAGTGCTAGAGGGAGCGGGAGGTCCTCCTACGAGCAGTACTTC.

This clonotype was seen only a few times. The CDR3 reads CASSLATETQYF. CDR3 DNA sequence: TGCGCCAGCAGCTTGGCCACGGAGACCCAGTACTTC. The chain is built from TRBV5-1 and TRBJ2-5, with no clear D. V was trimmed by 0 bases and J by 5 bases, leaving 5 bases between them. CDR1 is SGHRS, CDR2 YFSETQ, per germline. This CDR3 region has 12 residues. Complete variable domain (other parts from reference TRBV5-1 and TRBJ2-5): KAGVTQTPRYLIKTRGQQVTLSCSPISGHRSVSWYQQTPGQGLQFLFEYFSETQRNKGNFPGRFSGRQFSNSRSEMNVSTLELGDSALYLCASSLATETQYFGPGTRLLVL.

The genes are TRBV9 and TRBJ1-6; no definite D call. The V end lost 0 bases, the J end lost 7 bases, and 11 bases lay between the germline ends. Germline V lookup: CDR1 SGDLS, CDR2 YYNGEE. The CDR3 sequence is 15 residues long. The chain's CDR3 is CASSVEPVPNSPLHF. Written as DNA, the CDR3 is TGTGCCAGCAGCGTAGAGCCGGTCCCGAATTCACCCCTCCACTTT.

This clonotype was seen only a few times. The V and J genes are TRBV27 and TRBJ1-6, with D uncertain. Germline V gene sequence: CDR1 MNHEY, CDR2 SMNVEV (reference sequence). Trimming took off 8 bases at V and 8 bases at J, with 7 bases between the two ends. This CDR3 contains 11 residues. The CDR3 region is CASGWDSPLHF. DNA for the CDR3: TGTGCCAGCGGATGGGATTCACCCCTCCACTTT.

The J gene is TRBJ2-1, the V gene TRBV11-2, with 13 bases matching TRBD2. The V gene end was trimmed by 5 bases and the J gene end by 8 bases; junction bases not matched to a gene: 12. The CDR3 is made up of 17 amino acids. The germline V gene has CDR1 SGHAT and CDR2 FQNNGV. The CDR3 nucleotides are TGTGCCAGCAGCCCGGGGATACTAGCGGGGGGGACGGATGAGCAGTTCTTC. This translates into CASSPGILAGGTDEQFF.

This clonotype was seen at least ten times. V gene TRBV4-3 combines with J gene TRBJ2-5; D is undetermined. Trimming cost V 4 bases and J 6 bases, with 12 bases left between them. This CDR3 contains 13 residues. Germline V gene lookup returns CDR1 LGHNA and CDR2 YSLEER. The CDR3 is CASSPLLAQTQYF. The CDR3, as DNA: TGCGCCAGCAGCCCCCTACTCGCACAGACCCAGTACTTC.

The chain couples TRBV6-1 to TRBJ1-1; 8 nucleotides align to TRBD1. Per the germline V gene, CDR1 is MNHNS and CDR2 is SASEGT. This CDR3 comprises 11 residues. The junction had 2 bases not matched to a gene; V was cut back by 6 bases and J by 8 bases. The CDR3, as DNA: TGTGCCAGCAGGAGACAGGGGGAAGCTTTCTTT. Encoded protein: CASRRQGEAFF.

The CDR3 reads CASSHRDSKETQYF. The CDR3 DNA is TGCGCCAGCAGCCATCGGGACAGCAAAGAGACCCAGTACTTC. This chain connects TRBV4-1 to TRBJ2-5; the match to TRBD1 covers 7 bases. CDR1 MGHRA and CDR2 YSYEKL come from the germline V gene. V gave up 3 bases and J gave up 3 bases; unmatched junction bases: 4. The CDR3 contains 14 residues.

This clonotype occurred a few times. The chain joins TRBV6-1 to TRBJ1-1, with D maybe TRBD1 (5 bases). V lost 4 bases, J lost 9 bases, and 15 bases lay in between. CDR3 length equals 13 residues. CDR1 MNHNS and CDR2 SASEGT come from the germline V gene. The CDR3 is CASSGGGRAKAFF. In DNA, the CDR3 is TGTGCCAGCAGTGGGGGCGGCAGGGCGAAAGCTTTCTTT.

CDR3 nucleotides: TGTGCCAGCAGTGAGATCTGTGATTCCGGGACAGGGGTCTACGAGCAGTACTTC. Translating it yields CASSEICDSGTGVYEQYF. The chain has TRBV6-4 and TRBJ2-7; the match to TRBD1 covers 10 bases. CDR3 length: 18 residues. V dropped 3 bases and J dropped 3; count of bases not matched to a gene: 14. Germline CDR1 and CDR2: MRHNA and SNTAGT.

CDR3 residues: CSVVVFASTGGSGYTF. The CDR3 bases are TGCAGCGTTGTAGTGTTTGCCTCGACAGGGGGCTCTGGCTACACCTTC. The rearrangement links TRBV29-1 to TRBJ1-2; 10 bases are a match to TRBD1. CDR1 is SQVTM and CDR2 is ANQGSEA in the germline V gene. The ends lost 4 bases at V and 7 bases at J; junction bases unmatched: 15. The CDR3 is made up of 16 amino acids.